The clone carrying this T cell receptor beta chain was seen only a few times. Its specificity is unknown. V was pared by 0 bases and J by 4 bases, with 13 bases between. Germline assignment: CDR1 SGDLS and CDR2 YYNGEE. CDR3 length equals 16 residues. The sample originates from a study of cytomegalovirus exposure and HLA in healthy donors. Notes on the study in general: Productive rates of about 87% or about 30% were seen for most TCR beta V segments in an earlier analysis.

The PCR had 60 Vbeta and 13 Jbeta primers. Some clones are missing from TCRdb's copy, which holds only in-frame ones; the method was immunoSEQ multiplex PCR. The sample carries some 96,000 clones, 64% recorded once. The sequence came from a man aged 55 to 70 in good health and CMV-seronegative. Sequenced material: PBMCs. The chain employs TRBV9 and TRBJ2-2; D is perhaps TRBD2 (6 bases). CDR3 nucleotides: TGTGCCAGCAGCGTAGGCCCGGGGGTGGTCACCGGGGAGCTGTTTTTT. This gives the protein CASSVGPGVVTGELFF. The variable domain in full, completed from reference TRBV9 and TRBJ2-2, reads DSGVTQTPKHLITATGQRVTLRCSPRSGDLSVYWYQQSLDQGLQFLIQYYNGEERAKGNILERFSAQQFPDLHSELNLSSLELGDSALYFCASSVGPGVVTGELFFGEGSRLTVL.